Below, one T cell receptor (beta chain) is given with its context. Trimming shortened V by 3 bases and J by 4 bases, and 16 bases separated the two germline ends. The CDR3 spans 15 residues. Germline-derived CDR1 and CDR2 are SGDLS and YYNGEE. These data are taken from a study of blood T cell repertoires in COVID-19. Turning to the study itself: From T cells, B-cell-depleted T cells, or PBMCs came the material, which was cDNA or gDNA.

Original methodology: By means of reference gene primer amplification, nucleated cell counts were estimated. The data were produced by immunoSEQ multiplex PCR, yet TCRdb's version contains in-frame clones alone and is incomplete. V, J and clone size are taken as reported in that table, and D and trimming were inferred from the DNA itself. The repertoire holds 84,000 or so clones, with approximately 88% as singletons. This receptor was obtained from a man aged 55 to 70 with acute or convalescent COVID-19. V gene TRBV9 combines with J gene TRBJ1-2, with D perhaps matching TRBD1 (5 bases). The sequencing sample was made of peripheral blood. DNA of the CDR3: TGTGCCAGCAGCGGAGGCAGGGCCCTTCGCTATGGCTACACCTTC. Translated, it gives CASSGGRALRYGYTF.